A selection of T cell receptor beta chains follows, all from one sample in a study of Graves' ophthalmopathy and Graves' hyperthyroidism. TCRdb re-called the multiplex PCR reads through MiXCR, storing one row per CDR3 protein. The profile shows about 410,000 distinct CDR3 sequences, approximately 20% of them singletons. Source material: peripheral blood. The receptor source for this set is a woman aged 18-29 years with Graves' ophthalmopathy. Each CDR3 is given without its conserved first and last residue. A D gene is named only where the DNA matches it firmly.

D gene	V gene	J gene	CDR3 protein
NA	TRBV11-3	TRBJ2-2	ASGGPDTGELF
TRBD2	TRBV28	TRBJ2-2	ASSSGPLWTSGKRGTGELF
TRBD1	TRBV2	TRBJ2-7	ASSDIRDRRTYEQY
TRBD2	TRBV24-1	TRBJ2-3	ATSPTTSVEQY
NA	TRBV7-8	TRBJ1-3	ASSSGPGNTIY
NA	TRBV19	TRBJ1-5	ASSIWTGNQPQH
NA	TRBV3-1	TRBJ1-5	ASSRGQSNQPQH
NA	TRBV13	TRBJ2-7	ASSLGGRVSYEQY
NA	TRBV11-2	TRBJ1-2	ASQAGANYGYT
TRBD1	TRBV5-1	TRBJ2-7	ASSLAPDRGAYEQY
TRBD1	TRBV11-1	TRBJ2-2	ASSSHRGRNTGELF
NA	TRBV9	TRBJ1-3	ASSVAATEDSGNTIY
NA	TRBV15	TRBJ1-1	ATSRQASPEAF
TRBD1	TRBV7-2	TRBJ2-7	ASSLAGWGQGESRHEQY
TRBD2	TRBV6-5	TRBJ2-7	ASSYQREGTYEQY
NA	TRBV29-1	TRBJ2-7	SVRSPGGGVNYEQY
NA	TRBV5-1	TRBJ1-1	ASSLATENTEAF
NA	TRBV20-1	TRBJ1-5	SARGKGRTNQPQH
TRBD2	TRBV5-7	TRBJ2-3	ASSLAGLAGPDTQY
NA	TRBV6-1	TRBJ1-1	ASTVYQDIYTEAF
NA	TRBV5-5	TRBJ2-2	ASSLEGFGELF
TRBD1	TRBV27	TRBJ2-2	ASSLVIGDSRGGELF
NA	TRBV6-2/TRBV6-3	TRBJ1-5	ASSYSSGVNQPQH
NA	TRBV10-3	TRBJ2-2	ALRGLTREMNTGELF
TRBD1	TRBV7-2	TRBJ2-7	ASSSTGGYEQY
NA	TRBV6-5	TRBJ2-7	ASRLGQGGEQY
TRBD2	TRBV5-4	TRBJ2-7	ASSGTSGSYEQY
NA	TRBV6-1	TRBJ1-1	ASSDATRGLNTEAF
NA	TRBV27	TRBJ2-2	ASSLEGRGLRIEANTGELF
NA	TRBV12-5	TRBJ1-1	ASGFTLDPGGTEAF
TRBD1	TRBV20-1	TRBJ2-7	SARDRDRYEQY
NA	TRBV9	TRBJ2-7	ASSVGLDLYEQY
NA	TRBV7-2	TRBJ2-7	ASSLTQY
TRBD1	TRBV11-2	TRBJ2-7	ASSLTGVVTQY